The next 12 T cell receptor beta chains were all read from a single sample in a study of graft-versus-host responses after intestinal transplantation. Data came from immunoSEQ multiplex PCR; TCRdb stores just in-frame clones and leaves some out. This table holds tens of thousands of clones, roughly 90% found once. Their recognized antigens are unknown. The sample in question was unstimulated CD4+ T cells sorted from spleen or lymph node cells, obtained before transplant. The receptors come from a human donor who was the organ donor for an intestinal transplant.

The CDR3 reads CASSQDQTGGAGNTIYF. Here the CDR3 DNA reads TGCGCCAGCAGCCAGGACCAGACAGGGGGCGCTGGAAACACCATATATTTT. The chain links TRBV4-1 to TRBJ1-3; 10 positions match TRBD1. Germline-derived CDR1 and CDR2 are MGHRA and YSYEKL. The CDR3 consists of 17 residues. V was pared by 3 bases and J by 2 bases, with 7 bases of the junction left unmatched.

The chain recombines TRBV9 with TRBJ1-4; D ambiguous. CDR1 and CDR2 from the germline V gene are SGDLS and YYNGEE. V lost 7 bases and J 5 bases, leaving 12 bases between the germline ends. This CDR3 region has 13 residues. In DNA, the CDR3 is TGTGCCAGCGGTGCGTCACCAAATGAAAAACTGTTTTTT. Residues: CASGASPNEKLFF.

The CDR3 DNA is TGCGCCAGCAGCTTGGCCTCGGTTTCCTACAATGAGCAGTTCTTC. Protein: CASSLASVSYNEQFF. The V and J genes are TRBV5-1 and TRBJ2-1; D not resolved. The CDR3 loop spans 15 amino acids. V gave up 0 bases and J gave up 1 base, with 8 bases separating them. Germline values: CDR1 SGHRS, CDR2 YFSETQ.

The V call is TRBV2, the J call TRBJ1-2; possible D gene TRBD1, 6 bases. Looked up from germline, CDR1 is SNHLY and CDR2 is FYNNEI. This CDR3 is 12 amino acids long. V was cut by 4 bases and J by 7 bases, with 10 bases left in between. The CDR3: CASSADRSGYTF. DNA for the CDR3: TGTGCCAGCAGTGCTGACAGGAGTGGCTACACCTTC.

The chain uses TRBV7-8 and TRBJ1-3; TRBD1 agrees at 7 bases. V was clipped by 5 bases and J by 3 bases; unmatched bases: 7. CDR1 SGHVS and CDR2 FQNEAQ come from the germline V gene. This CDR3 is 15 amino acids long. The CDR3 DNA reads as TGTGCCAGCAGCGATAGGGGGCGCAGTGGAAACACCATATATTTT. Its translation is CASSDRGRSGNTIYF.

The chain links TRBV4-3 to TRBJ2-7; 8 bases fit TRBD1. The ends lost 4 bases at V and 6 bases at J; junction bases unmatched: 14. This CDR3 is 16 amino acids long. The V gene's germline CDR1 is LGHNA and CDR2 YSLEER. The CDR3 DNA follows: TGCGCCAGCAGCCCTGTAGGCGGACAGGGTTGGGCCGAGCAGTACTTC. It is translated as CASSPVGGQGWAEQYF.

This chain joins TRBV7-6 and TRBJ1-6; D gene unclear. CDR3 length: 16 residues. Deletions cut 5 bases from V and 10 bases from J, with 21 bases between. Germline loops: CDR1 SGHVS, CDR2 FNYEAQ. The CDR3 DNA reads as TGTGCCAGCAGCCAAGGCCCTGTTCGGTTCGGGTCACCCCTCCACTTT. Translated: CASSQGPVRFGSPLHF.

This chain joins TRBV5-1 and TRBJ2-7; possibly TRBD1 for D (7 bases). The germline gives CDR1 SGHRS, CDR2 YFSETQ. This CDR3 comprises 15 residues. Trimming cost V 4 bases and J 0 bases, with 14 bases left between them. The CDR3 is CASSAGTASSYEQYF. CDR3 DNA sequence: TGCGCCAGCAGCGCGGGGACAGCAAGCTCCTACGAGCAGTACTTC.

The V and J genes are TRBV4-2 and TRBJ2-7; 7 nucleotides align to TRBD1. The germline gives CDR1 LGHNA, CDR2 YNFKEQ. The CDR3 extends over 14 amino acids. The V and J ends lost 2 bases and 2 bases, in that order; junction bases with no gene match: 3. The CDR3 protein is CASSQRGGTYEQYF. CDR3 DNA: TGTGCCAGCAGCCAAAGAGGGGGCACCTACGAGCAGTACTTC.

In its sample, this clone was seen once. The rearrangement links TRBV7-3 to TRBJ2-5; maybe TRBD2 (7 bases). Between the trimmed V and J ends, which lost 5 bases and 4 bases, there was a span of 20 bases. Per germline, CDR1 SGHTA and CDR2 FQGTGA. The CDR3 spans 16 residues. CDR3: CASSPRRRGGGETQYF. CDR3 coding DNA: TGTGCCAGCAGCCCCCGGAGGAGGGGGGGCGGAGAGACCCAGTACTTC.

The chain carries TRBV28 and TRBJ2-5; TRBD2 matches at 7 bases. The CDR3 is made up of 15 amino acids. Germline trimming cut 6 bases from V and 5 bases from J; bases unmatched to any gene: 12. The germline CDR1 and CDR2 sequences are MDHEN and SYDVKM. DNA for the CDR3: TGTGCCAGCAGCAACCAGCTAGCGGAGGGGGAGACCCAGTACTTC. Protein product: CASSNQLAEGETQYF.

The J gene is TRBJ2-1, the V gene TRBV4-2; tentative D call: TRBD1 (6 bases). CDR3 length equals 16 residues. Germline V gene lookup returns CDR1 LGHNA and CDR2 YNFKEQ. Trimming removed 4 bases from V and 0 bases from J, with 13 bases in between. CDR3 nucleotides: TGTGCCAGCAGCCGCGACAGGTTTAGCTCCTACAATGAGCAGTTCTTC. Its protein product is CASSRDRFSSYNEQFF.